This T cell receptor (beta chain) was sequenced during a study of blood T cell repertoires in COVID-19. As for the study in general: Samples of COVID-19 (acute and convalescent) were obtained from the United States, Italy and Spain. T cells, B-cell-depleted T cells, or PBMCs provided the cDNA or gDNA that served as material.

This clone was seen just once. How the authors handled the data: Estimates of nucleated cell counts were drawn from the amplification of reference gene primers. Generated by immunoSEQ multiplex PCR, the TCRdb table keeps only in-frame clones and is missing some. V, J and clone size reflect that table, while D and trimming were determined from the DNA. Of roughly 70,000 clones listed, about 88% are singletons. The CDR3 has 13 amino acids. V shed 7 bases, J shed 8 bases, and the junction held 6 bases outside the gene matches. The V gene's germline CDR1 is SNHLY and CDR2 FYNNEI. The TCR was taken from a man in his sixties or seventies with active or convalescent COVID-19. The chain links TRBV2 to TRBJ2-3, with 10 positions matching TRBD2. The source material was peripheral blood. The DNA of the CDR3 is TGTGCCAGCATGGGGACTAGCGATCTTACGCAGTATTTT. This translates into CASMGTSDLTQYF.